This T cell receptor (beta chain) originates from a study of T cell responses to AZD1222 COVID-19 vaccine. Whole-study findings and limits: Elevations in Spike-specific TCR breadth and depth followed administration of two AZD1222 doses. Most donors were white British, females outnumbered males, and clonal diversity was possibly underestimated.

Doses given second, at about 4 or about 12 weeks, were pooled. A remark on this clone: Its antigen remains unknown.

Clones were sequenced by immunoSEQ multiplex PCR, and TCRdb holds only the in-frame ones, with some missing. The table lists roughly 140,000 clones, 85% to 95% of them singletons. Sequences were derived from peripheral blood, sampled 28 days after the second AZD1222 dose. The origin of this receptor is an adult who received the AZD1222 COVID-19 vaccine.

CDR3 in DNA: TGTGCCAGCAGTTACTCGACAGGGACCCTCAATGGCTACACCTTC. Residues: CASSYSTGTLNGYTF. The rearrangement uses TRBV7-2 and TRBJ1-2; 7 nucleotides match TRBD1. V shed 6 bases, J shed 6 bases, and the junction held 13 bases outside the gene matches. Germline values: CDR1 SGHTA, CDR2 FQGNSA. This CDR3 comprises 15 residues.